The 12 T cell receptor beta chains listed next were all sequenced from one sample in a study of graft-versus-host responses after intestinal transplantation. This table comes from immunoSEQ multiplex PCR, and its TCRdb copy is limited to in-frame clones, with some not included. The sample shows tens of thousands of clones, over 80% of them seen only once. Which antigens these TCRs recognize remains unknown. Sequencing used unstimulated CD8+ T cells sorted from spleen or lymph node cells, obtained before intestinal transplant. All receptors derive from a human donor who received an intestinal transplant.

V is TRBV28 and J is TRBJ2-3; 8 bases are shared with TRBD2. J gave up 0 bases and V 5 bases, and 7 bases lay outside the gene matches. CDR3 size: 16 residues. The germline V gene encodes CDR1 MDHEN and CDR2 SYDVKM. CDR3 protein: CASSPRGGASTDTQYF. DNA of the CDR3: TGTGCCAGCAGTCCCCGGGGGGGGGCGAGCACAGATACGCAGTATTTT. The variable domain in full, with the rest retrieved from reference TRBV28 and TRBJ2-3, is DVKVTQSSRYLVKRTGEKVFLECVQDMDHENMFWYRQDPGLGLRLIYFSYDVKMKEKGDIPEGYSVSREKKERFSLILESASTNQTSMYLCASSPRGGASTDTQYFGPGTRLTVL.

The gene calls are TRBV25-1 and TRBJ2-1; 7 positions agree with TRBD1. Trimming cost V 2 bases and J 9 bases; bases outside gene matches: 16. CDR3 size: 17 residues. Germline assignment: CDR1 MGHDK and CDR2 SYGVNS. The CDR3 nucleotides read TGTGCCAGCAGTGAAAGGGGCCCAGGACAGGAGTGGAGTGAGCAGTTCTTC. Protein product: CASSERGPGQEWSEQFF.

This sequence joins TRBV9 and TRBJ1-1; D unclear. The CDR3 is 15 amino acids. From germline, CDR1 is SGDLS and CDR2 YYNGEE. V lost 0 bases and J 4 bases, leaving 13 bases between the germline ends. As DNA, the CDR3 is TGTGCCAGCAGCGTAGATCTGGGCGGGCGCACTGAAGCTTTCTTT. Translation: CASSVDLGGRTEAFF.

The chain employs TRBV4-1 and TRBJ2-5; 9 bases match TRBD1. There are 17 residues in the CDR3. V lost 1 base to trimming and J lost 0 bases; unmatched junction nucleotides: 6. Looked up from germline, CDR1 is MGHRA and CDR2 is YSYEKL. This CDR3 is CASSQVRTGENQETQYF. DNA of the CDR3: TGCGCCAGCAGCCAAGTCAGGACAGGGGAGAACCAAGAGACCCAGTACTTC.

V and J are TRBV10-1 and TRBJ2-5, with TRBD2 as a possible D gene (5 bases). The better agreement between TRBJ2-7 and the DNA end casts doubt on the J call. There are 14 residues in the CDR3. The V gene's germline CDR1 is WNHNN and CDR2 SYGVQD (reference sequence). The CDR3 DNA is TGCGCCAGCAGTGATACAACTAGAAGCTACGAGCAGTACTTC. Translation gives CASSDTTRSYEQYF.

The V and J genes are TRBV19 and TRBJ2-1; possibly TRBD1 for D (6 bases). Germline values: CDR1 LNHDA, CDR2 SQIVND (reference sequence). This CDR3 spans 13 amino acids. Trimming shortened V by 4 bases and J by 10 bases, and 14 bases separated the two germline ends. The CDR3 spells CASSNGQLGEQFF. In DNA, the CDR3 is TGTGCCAGTAGTAATGGACAGTTGGGAGAGCAGTTCTTC. The whole variable domain, remainder taken from reference TRBV19 and TRBJ2-1, is DGGITQSPKYLFRKEGQNVTLSCEQNLNHDAMYWYRQDPGQGLRLIYYSQIVNDFQKGDIAEGYSVSREKKESFPLTVTSAQKNPTAFYLCASSNGQLGEQFFGPGTRLTVL.

This chain connects TRBV2 to TRBJ2-5, with 8 bases fitting TRBD2. J gave up 4 bases and V 7 bases, and 5 bases lay outside the gene matches. This CDR3 spans 13 amino acids. The V gene's germline CDR1 is SNHLY and CDR2 FYNNEI. The CDR3 DNA is TGTGCCAGCACGGGGGGGCCTGGAGAGACCCAGTACTTC. It codes for CASTGGPGETQYF.

This sequence joins TRBV29-1 and TRBJ2-7; 9 bases map to TRBD1. Germline V gene sequence: CDR1 SQVTM, CDR2 ANQGSEA. The CDR3 sequence is 16 residues long. The J segment lost 0 bases and the V segment lost 6 bases, leaving 12 bases of the junction unmatched. DNA for the CDR3: TGCAGCGTCAAAGGTGCACAGGGGGCTAGCTCCTACGAGCAGTACTTC. This gives the protein CSVKGAQGASSYEQYF.

The chain joins TRBV6-1 to TRBJ2-7; D is perhaps TRBD2 (7 bases). V lost 3 bases and J 0 bases, leaving 15 bases between the germline ends. This CDR3 region has 16 residues. Germline V gene lookup returns CDR1 MNHNS and CDR2 SASEGT. The CDR3 region is CASSEGRGQDSYEQYF. The CDR3 DNA is TGTGCCAGCAGTGAGGGGAGGGGACAAGACTCCTACGAGCAGTACTTC.

The chain joins TRBV9 to TRBJ2-2; TRBD2 matches 14 bases. The CDR3 has 17 residues. With V trimmed by 2 bases and J by 6 bases, 6 bases remained unmatched. Germline V gene sequence: CDR1 SGDLS, CDR2 YYNGEE. CDR3 region: CASSVGGTSGSAGELFF. As DNA, the CDR3 is TGTGCCAGCAGCGTGGGAGGGACTAGCGGGAGCGCCGGGGAGCTGTTTTTT.

This clone was observed a single time. The V gene is TRBV9, the J gene TRBJ1-1; D might be TRBD1 (5 bases). Per germline, CDR1 SGDLS and CDR2 YYNGEE. Trimming took off 2 bases at V and 5 bases at J, with 10 bases between the two ends. This CDR3 spans 13 amino acids. As DNA, the CDR3 is TGTGCCAGCAGCGTCGGGGGGGAAACTGAAGCTTTCTTT. This encodes CASSVGGETEAFF. Full variable domain (outside the CDR3, taken from reference TRBV9 and TRBJ1-1): DSGVTQTPKHLITATGQRVTLRCSPRSGDLSVYWYQQSLDQGLQFLIQYYNGEERAKGNILERFSAQQFPDLHSELNLSSLELGDSALYFCASSVGGETEAFFGQGTRLTVV.

The J gene is TRBJ1-6, the V gene TRBV19; 7 bases are shared with TRBD1. Germline CDR1 reads LNHDA; CDR2 reads SQIVND (reference sequence). Unmatched junction bases numbered 5, after V lost 3 bases and J lost 9 bases. This CDR3 has 14 amino acids. The CDR3: CASSIQGEGSPLHF. The CDR3 DNA reads as TGTGCCAGTAGTATCCAGGGGGAAGGTTCACCCCTCCACTTT.